This T cell receptor (beta chain) came from a study of OX40 agonist ivuxolimab in advanced cancers. Regarding the study in general: Ivuxolimab was a fully human IgG2 agonistic monoclonal antibody targeting the costimulatory receptor OX40 (CD134). Intravenous ivuxolimab was administered to patients every 2 weeks at six dose levels: 0.01, 0.1, 0.3, 1.5, 3 and 10 mg/kg. Of the 50 to 55 patients in dose escalation, about 20 had hepatocellular carcinoma, about 15 had melanoma, 9 had renal cell carcinoma and 9 had head and neck cancer. The dose-escalation cohort was 80% to 90% male with a mean age of about 60 years, ranging from roughly 20 to 80. Patients were allowed to have had prior anti-PD-1, anti-PD-L1 or anti-CTLA-4 therapy, and around 40% of the dose-escalation patients had previously received checkpoint inhibitors. Partial responses occurred in three dose-escalation patients, of whom one had hepatocellular carcinoma and two had cutaneous melanoma. The purpose of peripheral TCRbeta sequencing was to test whether ivuxolimab changed TCR sequence diversity and led to clonal T-cell expansion. The paper describes the monotherapy dose-escalation part (N of about 52 patients) of the phase I trial of ivuxolimab. Paper-wide results and their limitations: In partial responders in the 0.1-3.0 mg/kg groups, normalized peripheral clonal expansion was found to be among the lowest, especially among CD8+ T cells. The antigen specificity of the clonally expanded peripheral T cells was not determined. Low levels of normalized T-cell clonal expansion were also seen in some patients who did not respond. On average, CD8+ T cells showed more expanded clones than CD4+ T cells after ivuxolimab. Clonal expansion of both CD4+ and CD8+ blood T cells was observed from baseline to week 6 at doses 0.1 to 3.0 mg/kg.

As concerns this clone: Its antigen is still unknown. No base quality values were provided; no much bigger clone lies one nucleotide off.

Patients with autoimmune disease history or receiving systemic immunosuppression were excluded from the trial. Peripheral blood for TCR sequencing was drawn from every dose cohort at baseline, at cycle 4 day 1 and at cycle 7 day 1. The samples were taken from a phase I, first-in-human, multicenter, open-label dose-escalation trial of ivuxolimab. Adults with locally advanced or metastatic melanoma, renal cell, hepatocellular, or head and neck squamous cell carcinoma were enrolled in the trial. Before TCR sequencing, CD4+ and CD8+ T cells were separately sorted from peripheral blood. Genomic DNA was extracted from sorted cells for sequencing of the TCRbeta CDR3 region. The immunoSEQ Assay was used to sequence the TCRbeta CDR3 regions. TCRdb obtained this table from immuneACCESS and retained in-frame rearrangements with V and J assigned. These tables miss some clones; where compared with another copy, unresolved V genes account for less than half of the shortfall, and the remainder is unexplained. Within this sample are 50,000 to 70,000 clones, with over 75% of them counted one time only. The biggest ten clones account for roughly an eighth of the sample.

The clonotype comes from an adult with an advanced solid tumor such as melanoma, head and neck, liver or kidney cancer. This specimen consisted of CD4+ or CD8+ T cells sorted from blood, obtained in a trial of the OX40 agonist ivuxolimab.

The CDR3 has the sequence CASSIPGVAETQYF. At the DNA level, the sequence is TGTGCCAGTAGTATACCGGGAGTTGCGGAGACCCAGTACTTC. The chain is assembled from TRBV19 and TRBJ2-5, and perhaps TRBD2 as D gene, on 6 matching bases. In the germline V gene (reference sequence), CDR1 corresponds to LNHDA and CDR2 to SQIVND. The CDR3 goes from the cysteine to the phenylalanine over 14 residues. Kept here is only the CDR3 DNA, which spans 42 bases and is read in frame from base 1. At the junction V is shortened by 2 bases and J by 5 bases, with 12 bases in between.